This T cell receptor (beta chain) was identified during a study of PD-1 blockade in classical Hodgkin lymphoma. Findings of the study overall: Possible causes of repertoire differences, disease activity or prior therapy, remain undefined. While CD8+ TCR diversity did not rise significantly by C4D1, CD4+ TCR diversity did.

Sequencing used immunoSEQ multiplex PCR; TCRdb keeps in-frame clones, though not all of them. Seen here are approximately 28,000 clones, 70% to 80% observed once, and the top ten hold less than 3%. The germline gives CDR1 LNHDA, CDR2 SQIVND (reference sequence). The CDR3 spans 13 residues. The ends were cut back, 3 bases at V and 14 bases at J, with 14 bases in the middle. In the case of this clone: As yet, its antigen is unknown.

Exposure to brentuximab vedotin varied, and each patient had relapsed following autologous stem cell transplantation. Starting with thawed PBMCs, CD4+ T cells were purified by magnetic negative selection. Classifying best responses yielded complete response, partial response or progressive disease. This receptor was taken from a human donor with classical Hodgkin lymphoma. The starting material was CD4+ T cells from blood, obtained at baseline. The chain joins TRBV19 to TRBJ1-6; the D gene is possibly TRBD1 (6 bases). CDR3 in DNA: TGTGCCAGTAGTATGGCGGGGGGGCACTCCCTCCACTTT. Residues: CASSMAGGHSLHF.